Detailed here is one T cell receptor (beta chain). The sample is drawn from a study of control samples from healthy donors and cancer patients. TCRdb keeps only in-frame clones here, not all; method: immunoSEQ multiplex PCR. This table holds 100,000 to 130,000 clones, just under 85% found once. The germline V gene encodes CDR1 MGHDK and CDR2 SYGVNS. The CDR3 is made up of 13 amino acids. The V and J ends lost 7 bases and 6 bases respectively, with 12 bases between them. The TCR sequence derives from a man between 18 and 29 years old in good health. The specimen was blood. The V gene is TRBV25-1, the J gene TRBJ2-2; D remains unclear. DNA for the CDR3: TGTGCCAGCATGGGAAGTGTGGCCGGGGAGCTGTTTTTT. This encodes CASMGSVAGELFF.